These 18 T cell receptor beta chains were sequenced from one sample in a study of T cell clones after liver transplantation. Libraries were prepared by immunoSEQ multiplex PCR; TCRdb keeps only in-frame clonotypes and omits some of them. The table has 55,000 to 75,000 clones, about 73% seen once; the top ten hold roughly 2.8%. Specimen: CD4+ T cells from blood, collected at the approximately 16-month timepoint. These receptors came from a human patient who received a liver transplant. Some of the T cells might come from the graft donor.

CDR3 nucleotide sequence: TGTGCCTGGAGTGTACAGGAAGAAGCTTTCTTT. It encodes CAWSVQEEAFF. The rearrangement links TRBV30 to TRBJ1-1, with D perhaps TRBD1 (5 bases). This CDR3 is 11 amino acids long. Trimming stripped 0 bases from V and 8 bases from J, with 7 bases between. From germline, CDR1 is GTSNPN and CDR2 SVGIG (reference sequence).

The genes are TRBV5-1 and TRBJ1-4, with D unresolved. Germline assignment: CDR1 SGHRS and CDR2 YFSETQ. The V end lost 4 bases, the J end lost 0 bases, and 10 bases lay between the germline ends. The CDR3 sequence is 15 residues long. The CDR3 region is CASSGGGTTNEKLFF. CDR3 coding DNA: TGCGCCAGCAGCGGAGGTGGAACAACTAATGAAAAACTGTTTTTT.

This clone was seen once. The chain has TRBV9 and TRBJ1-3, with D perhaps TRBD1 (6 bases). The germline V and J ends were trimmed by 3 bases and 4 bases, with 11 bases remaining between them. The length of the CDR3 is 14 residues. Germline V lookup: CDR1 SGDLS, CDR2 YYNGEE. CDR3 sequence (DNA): TGTGCCAGCAGCGAGGACAGTCAAGGAAACACCATATATTTT. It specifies CASSEDSQGNTIYF.

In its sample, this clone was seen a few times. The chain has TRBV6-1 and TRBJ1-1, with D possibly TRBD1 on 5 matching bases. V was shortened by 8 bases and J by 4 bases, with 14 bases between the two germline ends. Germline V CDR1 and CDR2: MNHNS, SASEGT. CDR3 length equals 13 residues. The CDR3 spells CASSLGGVTEAFF. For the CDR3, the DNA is TGTGCCAGCTCCCTCGGAGGGGTCACTGAAGCTTTCTTT.

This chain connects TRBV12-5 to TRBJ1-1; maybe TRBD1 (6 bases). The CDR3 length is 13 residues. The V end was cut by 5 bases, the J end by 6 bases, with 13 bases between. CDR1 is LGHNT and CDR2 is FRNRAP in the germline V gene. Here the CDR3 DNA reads TGTGCTAGTGGTACACAGGGCGGTTCTGAAGCTTTCTTT. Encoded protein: CASGTQGGSEAFF.

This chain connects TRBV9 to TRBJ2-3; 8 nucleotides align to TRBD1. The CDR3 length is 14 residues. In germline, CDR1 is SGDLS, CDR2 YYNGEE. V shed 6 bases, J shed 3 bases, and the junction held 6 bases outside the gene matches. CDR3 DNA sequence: TGTGCCAGCACGGGACAGGACAAAACAGATACGCAGTATTTT. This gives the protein CASTGQDKTDTQYF.

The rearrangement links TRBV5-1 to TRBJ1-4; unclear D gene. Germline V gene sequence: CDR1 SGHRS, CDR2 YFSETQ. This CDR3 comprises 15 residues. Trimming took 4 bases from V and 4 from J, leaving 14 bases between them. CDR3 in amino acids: CASSPRGLGNEKLFF. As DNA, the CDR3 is TGCGCCAGCAGCCCCCGAGGGCTCGGTAATGAAAAACTGTTTTTT.

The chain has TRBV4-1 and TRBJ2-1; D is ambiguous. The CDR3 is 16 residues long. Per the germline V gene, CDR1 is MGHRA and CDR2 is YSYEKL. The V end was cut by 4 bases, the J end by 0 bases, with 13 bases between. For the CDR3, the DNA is TGCGCCAGCAGCCTAGGGCACTCAAGCTCCTACAATGAGCAGTTCTTC. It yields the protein CASSLGHSSSYNEQFF.

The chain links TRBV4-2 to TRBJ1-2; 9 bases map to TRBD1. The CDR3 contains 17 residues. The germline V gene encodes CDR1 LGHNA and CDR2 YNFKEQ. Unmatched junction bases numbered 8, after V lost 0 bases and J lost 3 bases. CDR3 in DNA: TGTGCCAGCAGCCAAGATCAGACAGGGGGGGCTGACTATGGCTACACCTTC. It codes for CASSQDQTGGADYGYTF.

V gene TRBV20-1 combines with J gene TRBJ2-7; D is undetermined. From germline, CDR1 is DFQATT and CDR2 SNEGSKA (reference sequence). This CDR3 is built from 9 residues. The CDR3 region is CSPQYEQYV. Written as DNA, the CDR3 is TGCAGCCCGCAGTACGAGCAGTACGTC.

Here the CDR3 DNA reads TGTGCCAGCAGCAAAGGAGGTCACTCCTACGAGCAGTACTTC. As protein: CASSKGGHSYEQYF. The V gene is TRBV21-1, the J gene TRBJ2-7; the tabulated D call, TRBD2, remains unverified against the DNA. TRBV21-1 is recorded as a pseudogene. The CDR3 extends over 14 amino acids.

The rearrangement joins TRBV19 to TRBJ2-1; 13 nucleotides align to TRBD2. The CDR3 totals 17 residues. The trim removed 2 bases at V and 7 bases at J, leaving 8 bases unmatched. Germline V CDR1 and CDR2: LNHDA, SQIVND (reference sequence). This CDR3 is CASSIRRLAGGGNEQFF. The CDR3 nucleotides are TGTGCCAGTAGTATAAGGCGACTAGCGGGAGGAGGTAATGAGCAGTTCTTC.

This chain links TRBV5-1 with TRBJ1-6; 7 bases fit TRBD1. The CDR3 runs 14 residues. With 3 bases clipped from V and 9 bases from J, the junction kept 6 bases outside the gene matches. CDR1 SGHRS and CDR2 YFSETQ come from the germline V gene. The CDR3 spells CASSWEGAGSPLHF. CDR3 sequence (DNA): TGCGCCAGCAGCTGGGAGGGGGCTGGTTCACCCCTCCACTTT.

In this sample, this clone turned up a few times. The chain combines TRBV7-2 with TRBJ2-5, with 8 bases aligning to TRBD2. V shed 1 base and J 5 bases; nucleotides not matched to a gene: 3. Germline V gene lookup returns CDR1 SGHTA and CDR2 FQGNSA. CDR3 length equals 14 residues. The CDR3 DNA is TGTGCCAGCAGCTTAGGGGGGACTAGGGAGACCCAGTACTTC. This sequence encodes CASSLGGTRETQYF.

The CDR3 spells CARWAIRPWGHQPQHF. The CDR3 nucleotides are TGTGCCAGGTGGGCAATTAGGCCCTGGGGACATCAGCCCCAGCATTTT. The genes are TRBV21-1 and TRBJ1-5. TRBV21-1 represents a pseudogene. CDR3 length equals 16 residues.

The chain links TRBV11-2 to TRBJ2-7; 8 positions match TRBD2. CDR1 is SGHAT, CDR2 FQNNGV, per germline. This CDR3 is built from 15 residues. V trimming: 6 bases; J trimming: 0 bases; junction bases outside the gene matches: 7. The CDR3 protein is CASSLKRGSSYEQYF. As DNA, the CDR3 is TGTGCCAGCAGTCTGAAGCGGGGGTCCTCCTACGAGCAGTACTTC.

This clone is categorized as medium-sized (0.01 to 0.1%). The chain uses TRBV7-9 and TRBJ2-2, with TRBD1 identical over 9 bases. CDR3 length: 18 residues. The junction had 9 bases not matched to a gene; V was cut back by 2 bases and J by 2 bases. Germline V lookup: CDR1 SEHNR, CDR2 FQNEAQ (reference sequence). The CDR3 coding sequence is TGTGCCAGCAGCTTAAGGTTTTCGACAGGGGGAAACACCGGGGAGCTGTTTTTT. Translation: CASSLRFSTGGNTGELFF.

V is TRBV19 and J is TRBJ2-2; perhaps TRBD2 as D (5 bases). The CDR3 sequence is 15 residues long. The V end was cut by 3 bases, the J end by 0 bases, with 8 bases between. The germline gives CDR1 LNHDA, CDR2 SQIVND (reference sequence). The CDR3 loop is CASSISGANTGELFF. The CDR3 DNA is TGTGCCAGTAGTATCAGCGGAGCGAACACCGGGGAGCTGTTTTTT.